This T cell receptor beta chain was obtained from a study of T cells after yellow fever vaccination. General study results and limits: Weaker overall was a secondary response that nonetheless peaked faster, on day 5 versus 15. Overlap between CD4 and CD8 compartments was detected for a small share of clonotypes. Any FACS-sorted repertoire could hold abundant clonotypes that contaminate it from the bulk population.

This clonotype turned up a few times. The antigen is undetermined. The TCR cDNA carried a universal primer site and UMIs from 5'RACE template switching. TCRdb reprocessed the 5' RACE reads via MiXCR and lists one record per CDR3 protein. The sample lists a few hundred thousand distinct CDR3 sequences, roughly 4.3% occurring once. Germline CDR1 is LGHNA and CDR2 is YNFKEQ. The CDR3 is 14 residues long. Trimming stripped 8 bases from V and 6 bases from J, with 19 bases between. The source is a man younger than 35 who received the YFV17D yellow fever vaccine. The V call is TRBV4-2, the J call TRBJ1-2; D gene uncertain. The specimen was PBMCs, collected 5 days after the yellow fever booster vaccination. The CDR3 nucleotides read TGTGCCAGCGGAACCGAAACCCGAGGGCATGGCTACACCTTC. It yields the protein CASGTETRGHGYTF.